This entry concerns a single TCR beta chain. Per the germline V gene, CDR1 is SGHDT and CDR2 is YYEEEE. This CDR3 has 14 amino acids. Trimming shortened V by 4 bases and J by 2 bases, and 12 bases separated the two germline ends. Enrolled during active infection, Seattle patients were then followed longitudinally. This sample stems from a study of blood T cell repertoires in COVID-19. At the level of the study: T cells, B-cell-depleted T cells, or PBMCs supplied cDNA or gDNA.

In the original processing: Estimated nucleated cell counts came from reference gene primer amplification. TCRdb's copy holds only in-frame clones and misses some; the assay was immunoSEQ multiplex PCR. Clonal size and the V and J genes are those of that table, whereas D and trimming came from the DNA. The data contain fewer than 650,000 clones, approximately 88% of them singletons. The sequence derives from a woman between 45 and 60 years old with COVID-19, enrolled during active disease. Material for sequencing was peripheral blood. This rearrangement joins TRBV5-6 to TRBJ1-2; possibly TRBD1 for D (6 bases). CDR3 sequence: CASSHRDRNYGYTF. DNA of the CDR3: TGTGCCAGCAGCCACCGCGACAGGAACTATGGCTACACCTTC.